This T cell receptor beta chain was recorded in a study of a mutant IDH1 vaccine in newly diagnosed glioma. The overall study: Treated patients comprised 62.5% males and 37.5% females, mean age approximately 38 years.

Time point reported: week 11, during vaccination. The investigators gave 300 ug of mutant IDH1 20-mer peptide in each vaccine dose, together with topical imiquimod. Astrocytomas that were new, WHO grade 3 or 4, IDH1-mutant and ATRX-lost were present in the donors. About this clone itself: The antigen is unknown.

CDR3 length: 19 residues. Germline CDR1 is LGHNA and CDR2 is YNFKEQ. The germline V and J ends were trimmed by 2 bases and 5 bases, with 28 bases remaining between them. Study-wide points: A vaccine-induced immune response developed in roughly 93% of the patients.

Sequenced by immunoSEQ multiplex PCR; TCRdb stores in-frame clones only, minus some. The top ten clones hold approximately 9.5% of a sample with around 60,000 clones, roughly 84% of them seen once. This sequence joins TRBV4-2 and TRBJ2-7; maybe TRBD2 (6 bases). The sequence was collected from a woman aged 45-65 years with glioma. The sample was PBMCs, taken from a glioma patient whose treatment included an IDH1 peptide vaccine. The CDR3 bases are TGTGCCAGCAGCCAAAGTTCCCTATCTGGTGACCGGAGGGGAAACGAGCAGTACTTC. Translation gives CASSQSSLSGDRRGNEQYF.